This TCR beta chain derives from a study of shared clonotypes between healthy human individuals. Study conclusions and caveats: As a rule, naive subsets had a larger estimated richness than memory subsets.

Naive CD8 cells lacked CD45RO, underwent positive selection for CCR7 and left out terminally differentiated effector memory CD45RA+ cells. Sequencing used immunoSEQ multiplex PCR; TCRdb keeps in-frame clones, though not all of them. The sample consists of roughly 1,800,000 clones, about 95% of them appearing once. Trimming took off 3 bases at V and 6 bases at J, with 11 bases between the two ends. The CDR3 runs 12 residues. Germline-derived CDR1 and CDR2 are SQVTM and ANQGSEA. Only one count was recorded for this clone. Its antigen remains unknown. The receptor was derived from a man younger than 30 in good health. Material for sequencing was naive CD8+ T cells sorted from blood. The chain joins TRBV29-1 to TRBJ1-2; D ambiguous. For the CDR3, the DNA is TGCAGCGTTGACAGAGGGTATAATGGCTACACCTTC. Its protein is CSVDRGYNGYTF.